The rows below give T cell receptor beta chains drawn from one sample of a study of shared clonotypes between healthy human individuals. Assay: immunoSEQ multiplex PCR; the TCRdb copy retains only in-frame clones and omits some. The sample holds approximately 500,000 clones, 70% to 80% seen once. Specimen: PBMCs. All receptors come from a woman in her thirties or forties in good health. Some clones in this sample may be carry-over from other donors' samples. Both conserved end residues are part of each CDR3. The D gene is left open where the match is weak. Rows may omit the clone size; those that give it use once, few, many or a size class.

NA TRBJ1-3 NA TRBV28 TGTGCCAGCAGTTTAAGCTTCTCCTCTGGAAACACCATATATTTT CASSLSFSSGNTIYF
TRBD2 TRBJ2-3 NA TRBV20-1 TGCAGTGCTACTGTAGCGGGAGCGCAGTATTTT CSATVAGAQYF
NA TRBJ1-4 NA TRBV28 TGTGCCAGCAGTCCCCCCGGGCGGGTTGAAAAACTGTTTTTT CASSPPGRVEKLFF
TRBD1 TRBJ1-1 NA TRBV30 TGTGCCTGGAGTGTAACCAGGGGGAGCACTGAAGCTTTCTTT CAWSVTRGSTEAFF
NA TRBJ2-5 NA TRBV5-1 TGCGCCAGCAGCATGGCAGGGGACCAGCAAGAGACCCAGTACTTC CASSMAGDQQETQYF
TRBD1 TRBJ2-5 NA TRBV5-1 TGCGCCAGCAGCTTGGGGACAGGGCGACAAGAGACCCAGTACTTC CASSLGTGRQETQYF
NA TRBJ2-2 NA TRBV20-1 TGCAGTGCTACAGGGTCCGGGGAGCTGTTTTTT CSATGSGELFF
TRBD1 TRBJ1-1 NA TRBV28 TGTGCCAGCAACTCTGAGCCAGGGGGGTTCGCTGAAGCTTTCTTT CASNSEPGGFAEAFF
NA TRBJ2-7 NA TRBV10-1 TGCGCCAGCAGTAAAATGTATCAACACTACGAGCAGTACTTC CASSKMYQHYEQYF
NA TRBJ1-1 few TRBV2 TGTGCCAGCAGTGAAGCGAGGGGATACACTGAAGCTTTCTTT CASSEARGYTEAFF
TRBD2 TRBJ2-2 NA TRBV7-3 TGTGCCAGCAGCCCCCTAGCGGGAGGCCGGGAGCTGTTTTTT CASSPLAGGRELFF
NA TRBJ1-6 NA TRBV6-4 TGTGCCAGCAGTTCCGGGCCAGATGTGGGGAATTCACCCCTCCACTTT CASSSGPDVGNSPLHF
TRBD2 TRBJ2-1 NA TRBV9 TGTGCCAGCAGCGGTCGACTAGCGGGAGGGGTCAATGAGCAGTTCTTC CASSGRLAGGVNEQFF
NA TRBJ2-3 NA TRBV7-6 TGTGCCAGCAGCTTAGGCGGTGGTGGACCGGGGTATTTT CASSLGGGGPGYF
TRBD2 TRBJ2-1 NA TRBV10-3 TGTGCCATCAGCCTGGGACTAGCGGGAGACCTCTACAATGAGCAGTTCTTC CAISLGLAGDLYNEQFF
NA TRBJ2-1 NA TRBV6-4 TGTGCCAGCAGTCCCTTGACGGGGGCCCCGGGTGAGCAGTTCTTC CASSPLTGAPGEQFF
TRBD1 TRBJ1-2 NA TRBV6-6 TGTGCCAGCAGTCGACAGGGGGCAGACTATGGCTACACCTTC CASSRQGADYGYTF
NA TRBJ2-5 NA TRBV5-1 TGCGCCAGCGCCACTCCTGGGTCAGAAGAGACCCAGTACTTC CASATPGSEETQYF
NA TRBJ1-5 NA TRBV27 TGTGCCAGCAGTCCAGGGTCAAGGCAGCCCCAGCATTTT CASSPGSRQPQHF
TRBD2 TRBJ2-7 NA TRBV5-1 TGCGCCAGCAGCCCGGAGGGACTACGGGAAGAGCAGTACTTC CASSPEGLREEQYF
NA TRBJ1-6 once TRBV13 TGTGCCAGCAGCCAGCGGGCAGTAAATTCACCCCTCCACTTT CASSQRAVNSPLHF
NA TRBJ1-1 NA TRBV7-9 TGTGCCAGCAGCTTGCGACAGTCAAACACTGAAGCTTTCTTT CASSLRQSNTEAFF
TRBD1 TRBJ1-2 NA TRBV27 TGTGCCAGCAGTTGGACAGGGGAGTTCTCTGGCTACACCTTC CASSWTGEFSGYTF
TRBD2 TRBJ2-7 NA TRBV11-2 TGTGCCAGCACCGCAGCGGGAGGGCCGAGGGGTGTGTACTTC CASTAAGGPRGVYF
NA TRBJ1-5 few TRBV10-3 TGTGCCATCAGCGGGGGGAGCAATCAGCCCCAGCATTTT CAISGGSNQPQHF
TRBD2 TRBJ2-3 NA TRBV10-3 TGTGCCATCAAGGGCGCGGGAGGGCCGGATACGCAGTATTTT CAIKGAGGPDTQYF
NA TRBJ2-1 many TRBV18 TGTGCCAGCTCACCACTACCGTATGAGCAGTTCTTC CASSPLPYEQFF